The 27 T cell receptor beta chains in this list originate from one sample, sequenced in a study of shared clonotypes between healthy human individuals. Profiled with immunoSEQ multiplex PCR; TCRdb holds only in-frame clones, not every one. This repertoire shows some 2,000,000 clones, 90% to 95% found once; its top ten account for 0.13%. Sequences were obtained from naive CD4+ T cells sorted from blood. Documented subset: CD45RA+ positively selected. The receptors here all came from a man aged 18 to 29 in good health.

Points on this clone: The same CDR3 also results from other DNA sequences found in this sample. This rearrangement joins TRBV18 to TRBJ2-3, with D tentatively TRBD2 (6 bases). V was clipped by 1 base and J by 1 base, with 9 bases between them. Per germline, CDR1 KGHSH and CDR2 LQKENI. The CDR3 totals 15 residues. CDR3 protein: CASSPLAGRTDTQYF. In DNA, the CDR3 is TGTGCCAGCTCACCACTGGCGGGGCGCACAGATACGCAGTATTTT.

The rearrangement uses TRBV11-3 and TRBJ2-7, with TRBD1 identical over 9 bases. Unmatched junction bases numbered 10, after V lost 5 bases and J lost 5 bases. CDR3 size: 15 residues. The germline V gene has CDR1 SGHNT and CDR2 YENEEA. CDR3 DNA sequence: TGTGCCAGCAGCGGACGACAGGGGGGGAGCCACGAGCAGTACTTC. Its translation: CASSGRQGGSHEQYF.

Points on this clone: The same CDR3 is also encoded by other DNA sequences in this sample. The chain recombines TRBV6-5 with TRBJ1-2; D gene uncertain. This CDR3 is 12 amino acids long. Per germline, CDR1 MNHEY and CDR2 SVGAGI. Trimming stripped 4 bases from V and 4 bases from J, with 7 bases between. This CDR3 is CASSSGSYGYTF. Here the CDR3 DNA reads TGTGCCAGCAGTTCGGGGAGCTATGGCTACACCTTC.

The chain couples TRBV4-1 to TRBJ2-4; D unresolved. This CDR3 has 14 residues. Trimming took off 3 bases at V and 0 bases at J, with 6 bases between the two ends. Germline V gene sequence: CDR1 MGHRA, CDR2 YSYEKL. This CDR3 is CASSHGIAKNIQYF. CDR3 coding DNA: TGCGCCAGCAGCCATGGAATAGCCAAAAACATTCAGTACTTC.

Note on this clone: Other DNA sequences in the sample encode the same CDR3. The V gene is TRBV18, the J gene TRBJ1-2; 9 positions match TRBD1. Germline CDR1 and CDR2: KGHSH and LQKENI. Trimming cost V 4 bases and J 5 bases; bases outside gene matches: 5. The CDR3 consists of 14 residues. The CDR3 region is CASSLGTGNYGYTF. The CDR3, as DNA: TGTGCCAGCTCACTCGGGACAGGGAATTATGGCTACACCTTC.

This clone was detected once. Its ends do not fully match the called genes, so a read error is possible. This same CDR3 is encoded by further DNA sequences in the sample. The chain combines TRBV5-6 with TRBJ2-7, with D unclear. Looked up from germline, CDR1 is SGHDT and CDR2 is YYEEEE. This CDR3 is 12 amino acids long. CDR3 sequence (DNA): TGTGCCAGCAGTTTGGGTGGTTACGAGCAGTACTTC. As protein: CASSLGGYEQYF.

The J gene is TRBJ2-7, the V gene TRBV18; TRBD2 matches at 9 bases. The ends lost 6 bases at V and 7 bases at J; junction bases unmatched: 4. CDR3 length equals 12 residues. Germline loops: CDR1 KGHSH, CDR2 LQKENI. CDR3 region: CASSSSGGEQYF. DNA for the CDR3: TGTGCCAGCTCCTCGAGCGGGGGGGAGCAGTACTTC.

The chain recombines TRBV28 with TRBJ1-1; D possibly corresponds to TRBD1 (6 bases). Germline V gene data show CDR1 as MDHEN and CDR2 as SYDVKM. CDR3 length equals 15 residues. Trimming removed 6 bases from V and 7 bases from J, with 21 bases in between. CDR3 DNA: TGTGCCAGCAGCCGAAAGACAGGCTCAACCCATGAAGCTTTCTTT. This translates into CASSRKTGSTHEAFF. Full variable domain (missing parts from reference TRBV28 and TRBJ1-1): DVKVTQSSRYLVKRTGEKVFLECVQDMDHENMFWYRQDPGLGLRLIYFSYDVKMKEKGDIPEGYSVSREKKERFSLILESASTNQTSMYLCASSRKTGSTHEAFFGQGTRLTVV.

The CDR3 DNA is TGTGCCAGCGGCTCCTCTGGGGACCAGGCGTTCTTT. Translated, it gives CASGSSGDQAFF. This sequence joins TRBV2 and TRBJ1-1, with D maybe TRBD1 (5 bases). V was cut by 8 bases and J by 14 bases, with 21 bases left in between. Germline V gene sequence: CDR1 SNHLY, CDR2 FYNNEI. There are 12 residues in the CDR3. Using reference TRBV2 and TRBJ1-1 for the parts outside the CDR3, the full variable domain is EPEVTQTPSHQVTQMGQEVILRCVPISNHLYFYWYRQILGQKVEFLVSFYNNEISEKSEIFDDQFSVERPDGSNFTLKIRSTKLEDSAMYFCASGSSGDQAFFGQGTRLTVV.

The CDR3 protein is CASSEAAPVAQPQHF. The CDR3 nucleotides are TGTGCCAGCAGTGAAGCGGCCCCAGTGGCTCAGCCCCAGCATTTT. The chain links TRBV6-1 to TRBJ1-5; D call uncertain. This CDR3 has 15 residues. Trimming stripped 0 bases from V and 6 bases from J, with 12 bases between. Germline V gives CDR1 MNHNS, CDR2 SASEGT.

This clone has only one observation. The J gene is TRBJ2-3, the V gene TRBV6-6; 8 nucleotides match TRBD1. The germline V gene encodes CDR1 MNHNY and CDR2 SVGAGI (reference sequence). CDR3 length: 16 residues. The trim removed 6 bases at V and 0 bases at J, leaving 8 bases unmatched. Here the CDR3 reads CASSNGQGGSTDTQYF. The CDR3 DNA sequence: TGTGCCAGCAGCAACGGACAGGGCGGTAGCACAGATACGCAGTATTTT.

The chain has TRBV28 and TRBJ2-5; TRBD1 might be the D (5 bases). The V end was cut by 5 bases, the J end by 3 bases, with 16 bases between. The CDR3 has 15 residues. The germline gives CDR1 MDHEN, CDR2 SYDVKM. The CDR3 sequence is CASSPIGHGKETQYF. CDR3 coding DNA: TGTGCCAGCAGTCCCATCGGACACGGAAAAGAGACCCAGTACTTC.

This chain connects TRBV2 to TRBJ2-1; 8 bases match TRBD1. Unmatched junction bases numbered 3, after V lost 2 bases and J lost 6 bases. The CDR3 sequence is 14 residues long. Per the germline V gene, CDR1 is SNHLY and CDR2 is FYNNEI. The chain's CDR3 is CASSETGGINEQFF. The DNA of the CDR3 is TGTGCCAGCAGTGAAACAGGGGGGATCAATGAGCAGTTCTTC.

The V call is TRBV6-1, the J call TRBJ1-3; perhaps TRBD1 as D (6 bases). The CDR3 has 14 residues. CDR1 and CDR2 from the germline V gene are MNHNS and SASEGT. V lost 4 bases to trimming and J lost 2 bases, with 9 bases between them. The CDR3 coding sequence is TGTGCCAGCAGTGCAGGGGCGCCTGGAAACACCATATATTTT. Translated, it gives CASSAGAPGNTIYF.

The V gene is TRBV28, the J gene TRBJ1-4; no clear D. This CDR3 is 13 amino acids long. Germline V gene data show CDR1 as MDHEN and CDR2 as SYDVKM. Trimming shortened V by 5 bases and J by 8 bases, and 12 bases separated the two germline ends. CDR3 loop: CASSRPTAEKLFF. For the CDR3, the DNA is TGTGCCAGCAGTCGTCCTACAGCCGAAAAACTGTTTTTT.

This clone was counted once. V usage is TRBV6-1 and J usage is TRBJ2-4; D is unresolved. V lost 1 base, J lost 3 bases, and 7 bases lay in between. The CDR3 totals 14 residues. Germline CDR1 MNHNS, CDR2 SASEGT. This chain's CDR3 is CASSEGLGKNIQYF. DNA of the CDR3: TGTGCCAGCAGTGAAGGGCTAGGCAAAAACATTCAGTACTTC.

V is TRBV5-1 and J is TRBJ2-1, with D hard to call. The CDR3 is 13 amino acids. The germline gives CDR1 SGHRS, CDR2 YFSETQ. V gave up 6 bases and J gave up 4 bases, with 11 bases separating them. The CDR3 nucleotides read TGCGCCAGCATGCCGGACGGATACAATGAGCAGTTCTTC. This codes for CASMPDGYNEQFF.

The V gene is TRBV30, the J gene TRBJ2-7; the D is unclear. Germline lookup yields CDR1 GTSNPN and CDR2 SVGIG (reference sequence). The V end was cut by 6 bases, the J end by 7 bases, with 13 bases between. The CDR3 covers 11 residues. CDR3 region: CACAHAWEQYF. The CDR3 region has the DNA TGTGCCTGCGCTCACGCGTGGGAGCAGTACTTC.

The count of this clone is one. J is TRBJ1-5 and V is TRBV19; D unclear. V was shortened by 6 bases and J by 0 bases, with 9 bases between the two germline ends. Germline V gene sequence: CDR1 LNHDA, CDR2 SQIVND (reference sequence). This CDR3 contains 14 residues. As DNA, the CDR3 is TGTGCCAGTAGGGTCGGAGATAGCAATCAGCCCCAGCATTTT. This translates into CASRVGDSNQPQHF.

For the CDR3, the DNA is TGTGCCAGCAGTTGGACAGGGGACTCCTACAATGAGCAGTTCTTC. Translated: CASSWTGDSYNEQFF. V gene TRBV6-5 combines with J gene TRBJ2-1; 9 nucleotides align to TRBD1. The CDR3 has 15 amino acids. Germline V CDR1 and CDR2: MNHEY, SVGAGI. V shed 4 bases and J 0 bases; nucleotides not matched to a gene: 1.

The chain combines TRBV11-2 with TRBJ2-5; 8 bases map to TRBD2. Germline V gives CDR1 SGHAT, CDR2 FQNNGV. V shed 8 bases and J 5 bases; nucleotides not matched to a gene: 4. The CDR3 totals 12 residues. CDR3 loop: CASSGGGETQYF. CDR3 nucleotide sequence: TGTGCCAGCTCGGGAGGGGGGGAGACCCAGTACTTC.

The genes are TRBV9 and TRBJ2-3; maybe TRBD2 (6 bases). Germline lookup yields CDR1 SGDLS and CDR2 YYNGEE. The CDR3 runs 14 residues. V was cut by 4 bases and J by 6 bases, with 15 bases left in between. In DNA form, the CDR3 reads TGTGCCAGCAGCTCGAGACTAGGTTCCGATACGCAGTATTTT. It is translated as CASSSRLGSDTQYF.

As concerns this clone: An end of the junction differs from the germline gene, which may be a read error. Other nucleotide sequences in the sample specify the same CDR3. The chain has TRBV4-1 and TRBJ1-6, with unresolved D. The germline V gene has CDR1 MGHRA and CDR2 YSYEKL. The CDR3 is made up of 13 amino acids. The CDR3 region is CASSQDLGSPLHF. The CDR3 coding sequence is TGTGCCAGCAGCCAAGATCTTGGGTCACCCCTCCACTTT.

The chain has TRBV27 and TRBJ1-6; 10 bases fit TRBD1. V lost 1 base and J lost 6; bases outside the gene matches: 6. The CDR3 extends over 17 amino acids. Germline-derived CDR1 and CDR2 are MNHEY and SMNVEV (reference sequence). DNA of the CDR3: TGTGCCAGCAGTTTATTTAATCGGGACAGGGGTAATTCACCCCTCCACTTT. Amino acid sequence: CASSLFNRDRGNSPLHF.

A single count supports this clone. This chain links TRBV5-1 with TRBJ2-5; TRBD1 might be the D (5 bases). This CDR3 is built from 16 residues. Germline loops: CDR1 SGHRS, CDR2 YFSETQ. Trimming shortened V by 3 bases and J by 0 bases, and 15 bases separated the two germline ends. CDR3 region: CASSSQVGLNQETQYF. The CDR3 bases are TGCGCCAGCAGCTCCCAGGTGGGGCTAAACCAAGAGACCCAGTACTTC.

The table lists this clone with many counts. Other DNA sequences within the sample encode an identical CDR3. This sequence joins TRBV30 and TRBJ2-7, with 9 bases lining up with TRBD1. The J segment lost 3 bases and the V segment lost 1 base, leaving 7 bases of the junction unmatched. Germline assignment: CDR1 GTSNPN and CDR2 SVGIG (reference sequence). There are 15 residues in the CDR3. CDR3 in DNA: TGTGCCTGGAGTGGCCGCGGGACAGGGAGCTACGAGCAGTACTTC. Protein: CAWSGRGTGSYEQYF.

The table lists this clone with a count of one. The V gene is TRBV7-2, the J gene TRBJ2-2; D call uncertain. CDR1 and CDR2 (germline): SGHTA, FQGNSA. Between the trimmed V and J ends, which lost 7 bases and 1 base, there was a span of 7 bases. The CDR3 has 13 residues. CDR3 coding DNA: TGTGCCAGCAAGTTCCAGAACACCGGGGAGCTGTTTTTT. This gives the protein CASKFQNTGELFF.